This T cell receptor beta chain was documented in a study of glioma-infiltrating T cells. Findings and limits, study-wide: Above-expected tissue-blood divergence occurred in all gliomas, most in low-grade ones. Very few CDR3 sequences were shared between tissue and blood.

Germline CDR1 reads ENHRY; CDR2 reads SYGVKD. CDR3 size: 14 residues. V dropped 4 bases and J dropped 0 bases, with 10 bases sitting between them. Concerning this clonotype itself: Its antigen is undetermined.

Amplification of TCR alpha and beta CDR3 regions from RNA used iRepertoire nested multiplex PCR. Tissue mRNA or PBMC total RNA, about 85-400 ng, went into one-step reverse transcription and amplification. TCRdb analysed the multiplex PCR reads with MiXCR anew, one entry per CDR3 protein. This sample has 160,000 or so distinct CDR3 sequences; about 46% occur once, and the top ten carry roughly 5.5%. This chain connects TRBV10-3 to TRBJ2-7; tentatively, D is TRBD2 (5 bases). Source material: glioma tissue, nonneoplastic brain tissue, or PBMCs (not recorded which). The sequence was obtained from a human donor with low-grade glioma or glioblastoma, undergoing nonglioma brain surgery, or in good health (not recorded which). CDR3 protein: CAISGTESSYEQYF. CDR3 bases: TGTGCCATCAGTGGGACTGAGAGCTCCTACGAGCAGTACTTC.